What follows describes a single T cell receptor beta chain. The antigen remains undetermined. Repertoires were generated with immunoSEQ multiplex PCR, while TCRdb's copy carries only in-frame clones and drops some. Seen here are about 50,000 clones, 88% observed once, and the top ten hold roughly 5.4%. The entry originates in a study of PD-1 blockade in classical Hodgkin lymphoma. Study results and limitations: Excluded were patients who started nivolumab under 1 year after ASCT, a group that had lower diversity.

With no exception, relapse followed autologous stem cell transplantation in all patients, and brentuximab vedotin exposure varied. The study recorded best responses of complete response, partial response or progressive disease. Germline CDR1 MNHEY, CDR2 SVGAGI. With 2 bases removed from V and 1 base from J, the gap between germline ends came to 12 bases. The length of the CDR3 is 16 residues. The rearrangement joins TRBV6-5 to TRBJ2-1, with D possibly TRBD2 on 6 matching bases. The sequence came from a human donor with classical Hodgkin lymphoma. This specimen was peripheral blood mononuclear cells (PBMCs), taken before the second cycle of nivolumab. The CDR3 DNA is TGTGCCAGCAGTTACGCCGGGGCGGGGTCCTACAATGAGCAGTTCTTC. This codes for CASSYAGAGSYNEQFF.